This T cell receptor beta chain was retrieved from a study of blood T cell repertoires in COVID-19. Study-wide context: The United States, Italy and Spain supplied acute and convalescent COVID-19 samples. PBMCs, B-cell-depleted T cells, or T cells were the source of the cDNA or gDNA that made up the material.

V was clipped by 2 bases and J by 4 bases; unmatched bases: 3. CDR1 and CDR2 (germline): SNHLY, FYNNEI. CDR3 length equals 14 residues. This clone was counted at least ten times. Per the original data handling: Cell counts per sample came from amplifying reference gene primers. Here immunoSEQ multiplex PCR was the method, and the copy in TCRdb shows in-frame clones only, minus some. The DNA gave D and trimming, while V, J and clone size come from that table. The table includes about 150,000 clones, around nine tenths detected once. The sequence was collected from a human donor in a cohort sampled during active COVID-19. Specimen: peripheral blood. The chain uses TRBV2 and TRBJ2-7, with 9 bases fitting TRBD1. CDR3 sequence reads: CASSEQGQGYEQYF. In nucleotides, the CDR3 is TGTGCCAGCAGTGAACAGGGACAGGGTTACGAGCAGTACTTC.